These T cell receptor beta chains were read from a single sample in a study of cytomegalovirus exposure and HLA in healthy donors. Method: immunoSEQ multiplex PCR; TCRdb's copy keeps in-frame clones and lacks some. The sample lists some 87,000 clones, roughly 73% seen once, with around 7.8% in the top ten. Sequences were obtained from PBMCs. Receptors originate from a man aged 50 to 60 in good health and CMV-seropositive. The CDR3 runs from the conserved cysteine through the conserved F or W. D genes are given only for firm matches. For some rows the clone size is stated as once, few or many, or as a class when expanded; others skip it.

cdr3_aa: CASSGGDRSSYEQYF; cdr3_nt: TGTGCCAGTAGTGGAGGGGACAGGAGCTCCTACGAGCAGTACTTC; clone_size: NA; v_call: TRBV19; d_call: TRBD1; j_call: TRBJ2-7
cdr3_aa: CASSDSGYSAQYF; cdr3_nt: TGTGCCAGCAGTGATTCCGGGTATAGTGCGCAGTATTTT; clone_size: NA; v_call: TRBV6-1; d_call: NA; j_call: TRBJ2-3
cdr3_aa: CASSPLDREGGQPQHF; cdr3_nt: TGTGCCAGCTCACCGCTGGACAGGGAGGGAGGTCAGCCCCAGCATTTT; clone_size: few; v_call: TRBV18; d_call: TRBD1; j_call: TRBJ1-5
cdr3_aa: CASESTGGVSYEQYF; cdr3_nt: TGTGCCAGCGAGTCAACAGGGGGCGTTTCCTACGAGCAGTACTTC; clone_size: few; v_call: TRBV28; d_call: TRBD1; j_call: TRBJ2-7
cdr3_aa: CASTIGQLNTEAFF; cdr3_nt: TGTGCCAGCACGATCGGACAGTTGAACACTGAAGCTTTCTTT; clone_size: NA; v_call: TRBV6-5; d_call: NA; j_call: TRBJ1-1
cdr3_aa: CASSIWGTGEAFF; cdr3_nt: TGTGCCAGTAGTATTTGGGGGACAGGAGAAGCTTTCTTT; clone_size: NA; v_call: TRBV19; d_call: TRBD1; j_call: TRBJ1-1
cdr3_aa: CASMRTSGAETQYF; cdr3_nt: TGTGCCAGTATGAGGACTAGCGGGGCGGAGACCCAGTACTTC; clone_size: few; v_call: TRBV19; d_call: TRBD2; j_call: TRBJ2-5
cdr3_aa: CASSLRGAPTSPLNF; cdr3_nt: TGTGCCAGCAGCTTGCGGGGGGCGCCGACGTCACCCCTCAACTTT; clone_size: NA; v_call: TRBV5-6; d_call: NA; j_call: TRBJ1-6
cdr3_aa: CSVEDPFRQVGETQYF; cdr3_nt: TGCAGCGTTGAAGATCCCTTTAGACAGGTCGGGGAGACCCAGTACTTC; clone_size: NA; v_call: TRBV29-1; d_call: NA; j_call: TRBJ2-5
cdr3_aa: CAISEFGGQNTEAFF; cdr3_nt: TGTGCCATCAGTGAGTTCGGGGGGCAGAACACTGAAGCTTTCTTT; clone_size: NA; v_call: TRBV10-3; d_call: NA; j_call: TRBJ1-1
cdr3_aa: CAISEWTGGNTEAFF; cdr3_nt: TGTGCCATCAGTGAGTGGACGGGGGGGAACACTGAAGCTTTCTTT; clone_size: NA; v_call: TRBV10-3; d_call: NA; j_call: TRBJ1-1
cdr3_aa: CASSYSQGRNYGYTF; cdr3_nt: TGTGCCAGCAGTTACTCGCAGGGGCGGAACTATGGCTACACCTTC; clone_size: few; v_call: TRBV6-5; d_call: NA; j_call: TRBJ1-2
cdr3_aa: CASTRLTGGTEAFF; cdr3_nt: TGTGCCAGTACCAGACTGACGGGGGGCACTGAAGCTTTCTTT; clone_size: NA; v_call: TRBV19; d_call: NA; j_call: TRBJ1-1
cdr3_aa: CASSQGLNADTQYF; cdr3_nt: TGCGCCAGCAGCCAAGGGCTTAATGCAGATACGCAGTATTTT; clone_size: NA; v_call: TRBV4-1; d_call: NA; j_call: TRBJ2-3
cdr3_aa: CASSFVGTAYEQYF; cdr3_nt: TGTGCCAGCAGCTTCGTAGGGACAGCTTACGAGCAGTACTTC; clone_size: NA; v_call: TRBV27; d_call: TRBD1; j_call: TRBJ2-7
cdr3_aa: CASREQNTEAFF; cdr3_nt: TGTGCCAGCAGAGAGCAGAACACTGAAGCTTTCTTT; clone_size: NA; v_call: TRBV2; d_call: NA; j_call: TRBJ1-1
cdr3_aa: CASSEQGANQPQHF; cdr3_nt: TGTGCCAGCAGTGAACAGGGCGCCAATCAGCCCCAGCATTTT; clone_size: few; v_call: TRBV25-1; d_call: NA; j_call: TRBJ1-5
cdr3_aa: CASGVYRAQGDTEAFF; cdr3_nt: TGTGCCTCGGGGGTCTACCGGGCCCAGGGGGACACTGAAGCTTTCTTT; clone_size: NA; v_call: TRBV10-3; d_call: TRBD1; j_call: TRBJ1-1
cdr3_aa: CASSLAPSGGVNEQFF; cdr3_nt: TGTGCCAGCAGCTTAGCCCCTAGCGGGGGGGTCAATGAGCAGTTCTTC; clone_size: NA; v_call: TRBV7-2; d_call: TRBD2; j_call: TRBJ2-1
cdr3_aa: CATSSSKGHYNEQFF; cdr3_nt: TGTGCCACCAGCAGTAGTAAGGGGCACTACAATGAGCAGTTCTTC; clone_size: NA; v_call: TRBV15; d_call: NA; j_call: TRBJ2-1
cdr3_aa: CASSSSSGGAGELFF; cdr3_nt: TGTGCCAGCAGCTCTTCTAGCGGGGGGGCCGGGGAGCTGTTTTTT; clone_size: few; v_call: TRBV7-6; d_call: TRBD2; j_call: TRBJ2-2
cdr3_aa: CASSILDSTEVGGRQTQYF; cdr3_nt: TGTGCCAGTAGTATATTGGACTCCACGGAAGTGGGCGGTCGGCAAACCCAGTACTTC; clone_size: NA; v_call: TRBV19; d_call: NA; j_call: TRBJ2-5
cdr3_aa: CASSLDGRGSLEQYF; cdr3_nt: TGCGCCAGCAGCTTGGATGGCAGGGGGTCTCTCGAGCAGTACTTC; clone_size: NA; v_call: TRBV5-1; d_call: TRBD1; j_call: TRBJ2-7
cdr3_aa: CASSQDYDRARSPLHF; cdr3_nt: TGCGCCAGCAGCCAAGATTACGACAGGGCTCGATCACCCCTCCACTTT; clone_size: NA; v_call: TRBV4-3; d_call: TRBD1; j_call: TRBJ1-6
cdr3_aa: CASSNSGGVTGELFF; cdr3_nt: TGTGCCAGCAGTAATAGCGGGGGGGTCACCGGGGAGCTGTTTTTT; clone_size: NA; v_call: TRBV25-1; d_call: TRBD2; j_call: TRBJ2-2
cdr3_aa: CASSPTGSGETQYF; cdr3_nt: TGCGCCAGCAGCCCTACAGGGTCGGGAGAGACCCAGTACTTC; clone_size: NA; v_call: TRBV5-1; d_call: NA; j_call: TRBJ2-5
cdr3_aa: CASSYPRASTDTQYF; cdr3_nt: TGTGCCAGCAGTTACCCCCGCGCATCGACAGATACGCAGTATTTT; clone_size: NA; v_call: TRBV6-6; d_call: NA; j_call: TRBJ2-3
cdr3_aa: CASSPGGLNHEQYF; cdr3_nt: TGTGCCAGTAGCCCCGGCGGACTCAACCACGAGCAGTACTTC; clone_size: NA; v_call: TRBV19; d_call: NA; j_call: TRBJ2-7
cdr3_aa: CSVGTGETEAFF; cdr3_nt: TGCAGCGTGGGGACAGGTGAGACTGAAGCTTTCTTT; clone_size: NA; v_call: TRBV29-1; d_call: TRBD1; j_call: TRBJ1-1
cdr3_aa: CASSLGTVDYGYTF; cdr3_nt: TGCGCCAGCAGCCTAGGGACAGTCGATTATGGCTACACCTTC; clone_size: NA; v_call: TRBV5-1; d_call: TRBD1; j_call: TRBJ1-2
cdr3_aa: CASSQDPWTDQPQHF; cdr3_nt: TGTGCCAGCAGCCAGGACCCCTGGACAGATCAGCCCCAGCATTTT; clone_size: NA; v_call: TRBV4-2; d_call: NA; j_call: TRBJ1-5
cdr3_aa: CASSPGTGSNQPQHF; cdr3_nt: TGTGCCAGCAGCCCCGGGACAGGGAGCAATCAGCCCCAGCATTTT; clone_size: few; v_call: TRBV27; d_call: TRBD1; j_call: TRBJ1-5
cdr3_aa: CASSYGGVPGELFF; cdr3_nt: TGTGCCAGCAGTTACGGGGGCGTACCCGGGGAGCTGTTTTTT; clone_size: NA; v_call: TRBV6-5; d_call: NA; j_call: TRBJ2-2
cdr3_aa: CASSGTGGGETQYF; cdr3_nt: TGTGCCAGCAGTGGTACAGGGGGCGGAGAGACCCAGTACTTC; clone_size: few; v_call: TRBV5-5; d_call: TRBD1; j_call: TRBJ2-5
cdr3_aa: CASSFLGADPNTEAFF; cdr3_nt: TGTGCCAGCAGTTTCCTAGGGGCGGACCCGAACACTGAAGCTTTCTTT; clone_size: NA; v_call: TRBV27; d_call: NA; j_call: TRBJ1-1
cdr3_aa: CASSARAGENSPLHF; cdr3_nt: TGTGCCAGCAGCGCACGGGCGGGTGAAAATTCACCCCTCCACTTT; clone_size: NA; v_call: TRBV9; d_call: NA; j_call: TRBJ1-6
cdr3_aa: CASSQQGAHYEQYF; cdr3_nt: TGCGCCAGCAGCCAACAGGGTGCCCACTACGAGCAGTACTTC; clone_size: NA; v_call: TRBV4-1; d_call: NA; j_call: TRBJ2-7
cdr3_aa: CASSIGQGELYEQFF; cdr3_nt: TGTGCCAGCAGCATTGGACAGGGGGAATTATATGAGCAGTTCTTC; clone_size: NA; v_call: TRBV7-7; d_call: TRBD1; j_call: TRBJ2-1
cdr3_aa: CASSQDETGTSGGGAQETQYF; cdr3_nt: TGTGCCAGCAGCCAGGACGAGACCGGGACTAGCGGGGGGGGCGCCCAAGAGACCCAGTACTTC; clone_size: NA; v_call: TRBV4-2; d_call: TRBD2; j_call: TRBJ2-5
cdr3_aa: CASSQEEELGNSPLHF; cdr3_nt: TGCGCCAGCAGCCAAGAGGAAGAACTAGGTAATTCACCCCTCCACTTT; clone_size: NA; v_call: TRBV4-1; d_call: NA; j_call: TRBJ1-6
cdr3_aa: CASSQVGQGWNEQFF; cdr3_nt: TGTGCCAGCAGCCAAGTCGGACAGGGGTGGAATGAGCAGTTCTTC; clone_size: NA; v_call: TRBV4-2; d_call: TRBD1; j_call: TRBJ2-1
cdr3_aa: CASSPGGGSSYEQYF; cdr3_nt: TGTGCCAGCAGTCCAGGGGGCGGGAGCTCCTACGAGCAGTACTTC; clone_size: NA; v_call: TRBV6-1; d_call: NA; j_call: TRBJ2-7
cdr3_aa: CASSLSGNGGYTF; cdr3_nt: TGTGCCAGCAGTTTGTCAGGCAATGGGGGCTACACCTTC; clone_size: NA; v_call: TRBV28; d_call: NA; j_call: TRBJ1-2
cdr3_aa: CASSDSRGLRQPQHF; cdr3_nt: TGTGCCAGCAGTGATAGTAGGGGGCTCAGGCAGCCCCAGCATTTT; clone_size: NA; v_call: TRBV6-1; d_call: TRBD1; j_call: TRBJ1-5
cdr3_aa: CASSLSGNSGNTIYF; cdr3_nt: TGCGCCAGCAGCTTGTCAGGGAACTCTGGAAACACCATATATTTT; clone_size: once; v_call: TRBV5-1; d_call: NA; j_call: TRBJ1-3
cdr3_aa: CATSRDANEKLFF; cdr3_nt: TGTGCCACCAGCAGAGATGCGAATGAAAAACTGTTTTTT; clone_size: NA; v_call: TRBV15; d_call: NA; j_call: TRBJ1-4
cdr3_aa: CATSSDSSSYNEQFF; cdr3_nt: TGTGCCACCAGCAGTGACTCCAGCTCCTACAATGAGCAGTTCTTC; clone_size: NA; v_call: TRBV15; d_call: NA; j_call: TRBJ2-1
cdr3_aa: CASNKDRGDQPQHF; cdr3_nt: TGTGCCAGCAATAAGGACAGGGGCGACCAGCCCCAGCATTTT; clone_size: NA; v_call: TRBV2; d_call: TRBD1; j_call: TRBJ1-5
cdr3_aa: CASSLGGVSGNQPQHF; cdr3_nt: TGTGCCAGCAGTTTGGGGGGGGTAAGTGGCAATCAGCCCCAGCATTTT; clone_size: NA; v_call: TRBV28; d_call: NA; j_call: TRBJ1-5
cdr3_aa: CSARRDTEAFF; cdr3_nt: TGCAGTGCTAGACGGGACACTGAAGCTTTCTTT; clone_size: NA; v_call: TRBV20-1; d_call: NA; j_call: TRBJ1-1
cdr3_aa: CASSLVGTSGGTQETQYF; cdr3_nt: TGTGCCAGCAGCTTGGTTGGGACTAGCGGGGGGACACAAGAGACCCAGTACTTC; clone_size: NA; v_call: TRBV5-6; d_call: TRBD2; j_call: TRBJ2-5
cdr3_aa: CASSQDVGGGETQYF; cdr3_nt: TGCGCCAGCAGCCAAGATGTAGGGGGCGGAGAGACCCAGTACTTC; clone_size: NA; v_call: TRBV4-3; d_call: TRBD1; j_call: TRBJ2-5
cdr3_aa: CASRGQGSGDTQYF; cdr3_nt: TGTGCCAGCAGGGGACAGGGGAGTGGGGATACGCAGTATTTT; clone_size: NA; v_call: TRBV6-4; d_call: TRBD1; j_call: TRBJ2-3
cdr3_aa: CASSQDGGPARGYTF; cdr3_nt: TGTGCCAGCAGCCAAGATGGAGGGCCGGCACGGGGCTACACCTTC; clone_size: NA; v_call: TRBV14; d_call: NA; j_call: TRBJ1-2
cdr3_aa: CATQTGGRTEAFF; cdr3_nt: TGTGCCACCCAGACAGGGGGAAGGACTGAAGCTTTCTTT; clone_size: once; v_call: TRBV2; d_call: TRBD1; j_call: TRBJ1-1